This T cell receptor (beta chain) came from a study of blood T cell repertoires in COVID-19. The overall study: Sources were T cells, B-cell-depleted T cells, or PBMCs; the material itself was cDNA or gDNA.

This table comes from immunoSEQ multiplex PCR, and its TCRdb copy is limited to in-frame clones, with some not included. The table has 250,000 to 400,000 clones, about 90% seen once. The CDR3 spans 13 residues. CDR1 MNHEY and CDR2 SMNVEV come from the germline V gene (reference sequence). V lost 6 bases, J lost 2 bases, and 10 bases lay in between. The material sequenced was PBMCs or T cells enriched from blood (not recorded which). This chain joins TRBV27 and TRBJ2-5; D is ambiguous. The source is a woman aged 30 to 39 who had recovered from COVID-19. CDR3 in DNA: TGTGCCAGCAGCCCGAGACTTCAAGAGACCCAGTACTTC. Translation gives CASSPRLQETQYF.